This T cell receptor beta chain was captured by sequencing in a study of monozygotic twins with inflammatory bowel disease. CDR1 LGHNT and CDR2 FRNRAP come from the germline V gene. This CDR3 is 14 amino acids long. TCRdb re-called the 5' RACE reads; one entry per CDR3 protein, DNA not given. The sample data list some 400,000 distinct CDR3 sequences. A remark on this clonotype: The target antigen is unknown.

Study observations and caveats: People with IBD had fewer clonotypes in common with others than healthy twins did, especially with disease activity.

This TCR derives from a human donor with ulcerative colitis or Crohn's disease, or a healthy co-twin of an affected twin (not recorded which). Input material: blood. The V gene is TRBV12-5, the J gene TRBJ2-1. CDR3 sequence reads: CASGLGSIVGEQFF.